One T cell receptor (beta chain) is described in this entry. What it recognizes is unknown. As to time point: sample taken at primary tumor resection. Sequencing covered unsorted whole RNA taken from tumor, nontumor lung or frozen PBMC. Trimming removed 9 bases at V and 2 bases at J, with 18 bases between. The CDR3 has 15 residues. MiXCR was run by TCRdb on the 5' RACE reads, yielding one entry per CDR3 protein. Of about 3,500 distinct CDR3 sequences in the sample, 27% were seen once. This specimen comes from a study of spatial heterogeneity in lung cancer. General study results and limits: Intratumoral expanded alpha and beta TCR counts were found to track tumor mutation counts.

Sequenced here: lung tumor tissue, sampled at surgery. The chain employs TRBV12-3 or TRBV12-4 and TRBJ2-3; unclear D gene. The TCR sequence derives from a male donor with early-stage non-small cell lung cancer. This CDR3 is CASRDWAEPTDTQYF. The CDR3 nucleotides are TGTGCCAGTAGGGATTGGGCGGAACCCACAGATACGCAGTATTTT.